Below, 21 T cell receptor beta chains from the same sample are listed, as sequenced in a study of blood T cells in healthy people across ages. It was with a sample-barcoded 5' primer and a J-beta primer mix that a second PCR of roughly 7 to 12 cycles was run. Via MiXCR, TCRdb re-called the 5' RACE reads, giving one row per CDR3 protein. The data hold 500,000 to 700,000 distinct CDR3 sequences, with approximately 30% observed a single time. The sequenced sample consisted of blood. The receptor source for this set is a woman aged 80 or over in good health.

This clonotype was detected many times. V and J are TRBV18 and TRBJ2-1; TRBD2 matches at 7 bases. Per the germline V gene, CDR1 is KGHSH and CDR2 is LQKENI. Unmatched junction bases numbered 10, after V lost 4 bases and J lost 7 bases. The CDR3 contains 15 residues. The CDR3 loop is CASSLASVGGNEQFF. Written as DNA, the CDR3 is TGTGCCAGCTCACTCGCCTCAGTGGGGGGGAATGAGCAGTTCTTC.

Many counts were recorded for this clonotype. CDR3: CASSDDRGREQYF. The CDR3 DNA is TGTGCCAGCAGTGACGACAGGGGGCGCGAGCAGTACTTC. The rearrangement joins TRBV25-1 to TRBJ2-7; 10 nucleotides agree with TRBD1. Germline loops: CDR1 MGHDK, CDR2 SYGVNS. The CDR3 has 13 residues. Trimming cost V 3 bases and J 6 bases; bases outside gene matches: 2.

In DNA, the CDR3 is TGTGCCAGCACCACAGGCCCTAATCAGCCCCAGCATTTT. Encoded protein: CASTTGPNQPQHF. The genes are TRBV2 and TRBJ1-5; TRBD1 is a possible D gene (5 bases). The CDR3 consists of 13 residues. CDR1 is SNHLY and CDR2 is FYNNEI in the germline V gene. V dropped 7 bases and J dropped 4 bases, with 11 bases sitting between them.

Only a few counts were recorded for this clonotype. A read error is possible here, since a much larger clone lies one base away. J is TRBJ2-7 and V is TRBV29-1; D ambiguous. The length of the CDR3 is 13 residues. Between the trimmed V and J ends, which lost 8 bases and 7 bases, there was a span of 21 bases. The germline V gene has CDR1 SQVTM and CDR2 ANQGSEA. For the CDR3, the DNA is TGCAGCTCCCGTGGCACCCTACAGAATGAGCAGTACTTC. This gives the protein CSSRGTLQNEQYF.

This clonotype was picked up many times. This chain uses TRBV3-1 with TRBJ1-2, with D possibly TRBD1 on 5 matching bases. V lost 3 bases and J lost 2, with 10 bases in between. CDR1 is LGHDT, CDR2 YNNKEL, per germline (reference sequence). The CDR3 has 14 residues. In DNA, the CDR3 is TGTGCCAGCAGCCAGGGGCAGAGGAACTATGGCTACACCTTC. The encoded protein is CASSQGQRNYGYTF.

Many counts were recorded for this clonotype. The chain employs TRBV15 and TRBJ2-1; possibly TRBD1 for D (7 bases). CDR1 is LNHNV, CDR2 YYDKDF, per germline (reference sequence). The CDR3 loop spans 15 amino acids. The germline V and J ends were trimmed by 8 bases and 0 bases, with 14 bases remaining between them. As DNA, the CDR3 is TGTGCCACCCGAGGAGGGGGCTACTCCTACAATGAGCAGTTCTTC. Translated, it gives CATRGGGYSYNEQFF.

This rearrangement joins TRBV12-3 or TRBV12-4 to TRBJ2-7; a weak D match, TRBD2 (7 bases). The DNA end favors TRBJ2-5, so the J call may be wrong. The CDR3 runs 15 residues. DNA of the CDR3: TGTGCCAGCAGTAGGACGGGGGCAAGGGGGGGGACCCAGTACTTC. It is translated as CASSRTGARGGTQYF.

The count of this clonotype is one. Since a much larger clone is just one base distant, this may be a read error. The chain links TRBV29-1 to TRBJ2-7; D uncertain. The V gene lost 7 bases and the J gene lost 10 bases, with 23 bases spanning the gap. CDR3 length equals 13 residues. Germline loops: CDR1 SQVTM, CDR2 ANQGSEA. CDR3 in DNA: TGCAGCGCTGATGCCGCCAGAGATGGTGGCCAGTACTTC. It is translated as CSADAARDGGQYF.

This clonotype was seen many times. This chain links TRBV7-2 with TRBJ2-3; the match to TRBD2 covers 7 bases. Germline V lookup: CDR1 SGHTA, CDR2 FQGNSA. CDR3 length: 15 amino acids. V lost 4 bases to trimming and J lost 2 bases; unmatched junction nucleotides: 6. The CDR3 region has the DNA TGTGCCAGCAGCTGGGGACTACCCGACACAGATACGCAGTATTTT. Protein sequence: CASSWGLPDTDTQYF.

This clonotype was seen repeatedly, ten times or more. For the CDR3, the DNA is TGTGCCAGCAGTTTAGTTACAGGGGGGGCTGACGAGCAGTACTTC. Protein product: CASSLVTGGADEQYF. This chain uses TRBV12-3 or TRBV12-4 with TRBJ2-7, with a weak D call TRBD1 (8 bases). The length of the CDR3 is 15 residues. V lost 1 base and J lost 5, with 15 bases in between.

This clonotype was counted ten times or more. Since a much larger clone is just one base distant, this may be a read error. V usage is TRBV29-1 and J usage is TRBJ1-2, with D tentatively TRBD1 (5 bases). The CDR3 is 12 residues long. Germline V gives CDR1 SQVTM, CDR2 ANQGSEA. Trimming cost V 7 bases and J 8 bases, with 17 bases left between them. CDR3 coding DNA: TGCAGCGGTGGGGCAGATATTCGGGGCTACACCTTC. This gives the protein CSGGADIRGYTF.

This chain uses TRBV20-1 with TRBJ2-1, with D unresolved. CDR3 length equals 14 residues. Germline V gene data show CDR1 as DFQATT and CDR2 as SNEGSKA (reference sequence). The V end lost 0 bases, the J end lost 7 bases, and 13 bases lay between the germline ends. The CDR3 loop reads CSARDQTQFNEQFF. The CDR3 DNA sequence: TGCAGTGCTAGAGACCAAACGCAGTTTAATGAGCAGTTCTTC.

This clonotype was detected only a few times. The J gene is TRBJ2-3, the V gene TRBV27; D not resolved. Trimming took 2 bases from V and 4 from J, leaving 13 bases between them. This CDR3 spans 15 amino acids. In germline, CDR1 is MNHEY, CDR2 SMNVEV (reference sequence). The CDR3 spells CASSLGRMSADTQYF. CDR3 nucleotide sequence: TGTGCCAGCAGTTTAGGCCGGATGAGCGCAGATACGCAGTATTTT.

This clonotype appeared a few times. The chain uses TRBV27 and TRBJ1-1; weak D call: TRBD1 (5 bases). Per germline, CDR1 MNHEY and CDR2 SMNVEV (reference sequence). V shed 7 bases and J shed 6 bases, with 18 bases lying between them. The CDR3 has 14 residues. The CDR3 nucleotides are TGTGCCAGCAAATTTAACGCGGGGGGTGCTGAAGCTTTCTTT. It encodes CASKFNAGGAEAFF.

This clonotype has a handful of counts. The chain recombines TRBV5-1 with TRBJ2-7; D uncertain. From germline, CDR1 is SGHRS and CDR2 YFSETQ. V shed 5 bases and J shed 0 bases, with 15 bases lying between them. The CDR3 extends over 15 amino acids. This CDR3 reads CASSSDGLSSYEQYF. DNA of the CDR3: TGCGCCAGCAGTTCCGACGGCCTCAGCTCCTACGAGCAGTACTTC. Supplemented by reference TRBV5-1 and TRBJ2-7, the full variable domain reads KAGVTQTPRYLIKTRGQQVTLSCSPISGHRSVSWYQQTPGQGLQFLFEYFSETQRNKGNFPGRFSGRQFSNSRSEMNVSTLELGDSALYLCASSSDGLSSYEQYFGPGTRLTVT.

A single count supports this clonotype. V usage is TRBV7-9 and J usage is TRBJ2-5; tentative D call: TRBD1 (6 bases). The V and J ends lost 0 bases and 3 bases respectively, with 17 bases between them. Germline CDR1 reads SEHNR; CDR2 reads FQNEAQ (reference sequence). The CDR3 contains 17 residues. In DNA, the CDR3 is TGTGCCAGCAGCTTAGCGCTAGTCGGGACAAGCAAAGAGACCCAGTACTTC. This encodes CASSLALVGTSKETQYF.

V and J are TRBV7-3 and TRBJ2-3; 10 bases match TRBD2. Germline-derived CDR1 and CDR2 are SGHTA and FQGTGA. This CDR3 region has 17 residues. V was clipped by 2 bases and J by 2 bases; unmatched bases: 7. The CDR3 loop reads CASSLGFLAGDTDTQYF. The DNA for the CDR3 is TGTGCCAGCAGCTTAGGGTTCCTAGCGGGGGACACAGATACGCAGTATTTT.

This clonotype has a count of ten or more. CDR3 in DNA: TGCGCCAGCAGCTTGGAGGGCGGGGGGGGTTACAATGAGCAGTTCTTC. It codes for CASSLEGGGGYNEQFF. This sequence joins TRBV5-1 and TRBJ2-1; 9 bases align to TRBD2. Per germline, CDR1 SGHRS and CDR2 YFSETQ. There are 16 residues in the CDR3. The V and J ends lost 0 bases and 4 bases, in that order; junction bases with no gene match: 5.

This clonotype was detected a few times. The genes are TRBV28 and TRBJ1-1; 7 bases fit TRBD1. This CDR3 is 13 amino acids long. From germline, CDR1 is MDHEN and CDR2 SYDVKM. Unmatched junction bases numbered 8, after V lost 5 bases and J lost 8 bases. The CDR3 loop is CASSLGQGVEAFF. The CDR3 DNA follows: TGTGCCAGCAGTCTCGGTCAGGGGGTGGAAGCTTTCTTT.

Worth noting for this clonotype: A much larger clonotype is one base distant, so this may be a read error. The chain combines TRBV6-2 or TRBV6-3 with TRBJ1-2; TRBD1 agrees at 7 bases. This CDR3 has 17 amino acids. Germline CDR1 MNHEY, CDR2 SVGEGT. V trimming: 8 bases; J trimming: 3 bases; junction bases outside the gene matches: 18. For the CDR3, the DNA is TGTGCCAGCGCCTTTGCCCGGGACAGCTTCTTTGACTATGGCTACACCTTC. Translating it yields CASAFARDSFFDYGYTF.

This clonotype was observed once. The chain carries TRBV2 and TRBJ1-6; 7 bases are shared with TRBD1. The CDR3 covers 13 residues. Germline loops: CDR1 SNHLY, CDR2 FYNNEI. The V segment lost 5 bases and the J segment 8 bases; nucleotides outside the gene matches: 3. As DNA, the CDR3 is TGTGCCAGCAGTATTACAGGGGATTCACCCCTCCACTTT. It is translated as CASSITGDSPLHF.